This T cell receptor (beta chain) came from a study of shared T cell receptors in the human thymus. Generated by immunoSEQ multiplex PCR, the TCRdb table keeps only in-frame clones and is missing some. Here the sample spans about 660,000 clones, roughly 90% being singletons. This CDR3 is 15 amino acids long. Germline V gene lookup returns CDR1 SGHTA and CDR2 FQGTGA. V shed 3 bases, J shed 4 bases, and the junction held 5 bases outside the gene matches. These data are also associated with another study on human thymus T cells.

The sample consisted of thymocytes. This receptor was taken from a boy less than two years old with a congenital heart defect. V gene TRBV7-3 combines with J gene TRBJ2-2; 7 bases agree with TRBD1. The CDR3 loop reads CASSLGQPSTGELFF. The CDR3 DNA is TGTGCCAGCAGCTTGGGACAGCCCAGCACCGGGGAGCTGTTTTTT.